What follows is one T cell receptor beta chain and its context. The sample belongs to a study of blood T cell repertoires in COVID-19. The protocol was immunoSEQ multiplex PCR, while the TCRdb copy is restricted to in-frame clones and leaves out a portion. The profile shows 90,000 to 140,000 clones, about 85% of them singletons. Germline V CDR1 and CDR2: MGHRA, YSYEKL. This CDR3 has 16 residues. Losses at the gene ends were 4 bases for V and 1 base for J; bases not matched to a gene: 8. Sequencing was performed on peripheral blood. The chain uses TRBV4-1 and TRBJ2-7; TRBD1 agrees at 9 bases. This sequence was found in a middle-aged man with acute or convalescent COVID-19. The CDR3 sequence is CASSLLPGTGSYEQYF. In DNA form, the CDR3 reads TGCGCCAGCAGCCTCTTGCCCGGGACAGGGTCCTACGAGCAGTACTTC.